One and the same sample provided the 27 T cell receptor beta chains below, sequenced in a study of T cells after posttransplantation cyclophosphamide. Produced via immunoSEQ multiplex PCR; TCRdb's table is partial and in-frame only. The sample contains tens of thousands of clones, 70% to 90% of which appear only once. Material for sequencing was PBMCs. Receptors were obtained from a man aged 25 to 40 with a blood cancer, CMV-positive, and with a related stem cell donor.

V usage is TRBV5-8 and J usage is TRBJ1-4; possible D gene TRBD1, 6 bases. Per the germline V gene, CDR1 is SGHTS and CDR2 is YDEGEE. The CDR3 contains 15 residues. V lost 0 bases and J lost 2, with 8 bases in between. The CDR3 loop is CASSLGTATNEKLFF. The CDR3 DNA follows: TGTGCCAGCAGCTTGGGGACAGCGACTAATGAAAAACTGTTTTTT.

The chain couples TRBV5-6 to TRBJ2-7; TRBD2 is a possible D gene (6 bases). The ends were cut back, 1 base at V and 3 bases at J, with 14 bases in the middle. Germline CDR1 SGHDT, CDR2 YYEEEE. The CDR3 totals 15 residues. Here the CDR3 DNA reads TGTGCCAGCAGCTTGATTGTGGGGGGTAGCTACGAGCAGTACTTC. As protein: CASSLIVGGSYEQYF.

This chain connects TRBV5-8 to TRBJ1-1, with a weak D call TRBD1 (5 bases). Germline CDR1 SGHTS, CDR2 YDEGEE. CDR3 length equals 17 residues. V was cut by 1 base and J by 0 bases, with 16 bases left in between. CDR3: CASSLYGGSKMNTEAFF. Here the CDR3 DNA reads TGTGCCAGCAGCTTGTACGGGGGGTCAAAGATGAACACTGAAGCTTTCTTT.

This chain links TRBV5-4 with TRBJ2-7, with a possible D match to TRBD1 (6 bases). Per germline, CDR1 SGHNT and CDR2 YYREEE (reference sequence). The CDR3 sequence is 15 residues long. The ends were cut back, 4 bases at V and 1 base at J, with 15 bases in the middle. DNA of the CDR3: TGTGCCAGCAGCGCATCCGGGACAAGGTCCTACGAGCAGTACTTC. Translation gives CASSASGTRSYEQYF.

The rearrangement uses TRBV30 and TRBJ2-5; 8 nucleotides line up with TRBD1. Losses at the gene ends were 6 bases for V and 5 bases for J; bases not matched to a gene: 5. CDR3 length: 12 residues. Germline CDR1 and CDR2: GTSNPN and SVGIG (reference sequence). CDR3 amino acids: CACTGGGETQYF. CDR3 DNA sequence: TGTGCCTGCACAGGGGGTGGGGAGACCCAGTACTTC.

The genes are TRBV18 and TRBJ2-7; no definite D call. Trimming removed 4 bases from V and 3 bases from J, with 4 bases in between. CDR1 is KGHSH and CDR2 is LQKENI in the germline V gene. This CDR3 spans 11 amino acids. CDR3 loop: CASSLDYEQYF. The DNA of the CDR3 is TGTGCCAGCTCACTAGACTACGAGCAGTACTTC.

V usage is TRBV7-8 and J usage is TRBJ2-4; D perhaps matches TRBD2 (5 bases). CDR3 length equals 15 residues. Trimming took 1 base from V and 0 from J, leaving 7 bases between them. Germline assignment: CDR1 SGHVS and CDR2 FQNEAQ. CDR3 protein: CASSLGAGAKNIQYF. The CDR3 nucleotides read TGTGCCAGCAGCTTAGGTGCGGGAGCCAAAAACATTCAGTACTTC.

CDR3 in amino acids: CASSLNRALSTDTQYF. The CDR3 region has the DNA TGTGCCAGCAGCTTGAACAGGGCGTTAAGCACAGATACGCAGTATTTT. V usage is TRBV5-5 and J usage is TRBJ2-3; tentatively, D is TRBD1 (6 bases). Trimming took 1 base from V and 0 from J, leaving 12 bases between them. Germline loops: CDR1 SGHKS, CDR2 YYEKEE (reference sequence). This CDR3 contains 16 residues.

Here the CDR3 DNA reads TGCGCCAGCAGCTTGGACTTGGTCGACACAGATACGCAGTATTTT. Residues: CASSLDLVDTDTQYF. The rearrangement links TRBV5-1 to TRBJ2-3; D is ambiguous. Germline V gene sequence: CDR1 SGHRS, CDR2 YFSETQ. V was clipped by 0 bases and J by 2 bases, with 10 bases between them. The CDR3 sequence is 15 residues long.

This sequence joins TRBV9 and TRBJ1-2; D perhaps matches TRBD1 (5 bases). Trimming cost V 3 bases and J 0 bases, with 12 bases left between them. CDR1 SGDLS and CDR2 YYNGEE come from the germline V gene. This CDR3 region has 15 residues. CDR3 region: CASSAGAEANYGYTF. For the CDR3, the DNA is TGTGCCAGCAGCGCTGGGGCGGAAGCTAACTATGGCTACACCTTC.

This clone was recorded once. The chain combines TRBV18 with TRBJ1-4, with D tentatively TRBD1 (5 bases). Germline V gene lookup returns CDR1 KGHSH and CDR2 LQKENI. V shed 5 bases and J shed 5 bases, with 9 bases lying between them. The CDR3 extends over 13 amino acids. The CDR3 reads CASSRGRNEKLFF. CDR3 coding DNA: TGTGCCAGCTCAAGGGGTAGAAATGAAAAACTGTTTTTT.

This clone appeared once. V usage is TRBV2 and J usage is TRBJ2-7; 9 positions agree with TRBD1. Looked up from germline, CDR1 is SNHLY and CDR2 is FYNNEI. With 4 bases clipped from V and 3 bases from J, the junction kept 7 bases outside the gene matches. The CDR3 covers 15 residues. The CDR3 protein is CASSGRTGVFYEQYF. CDR3 sequence (DNA): TGTGCCAGCAGTGGGAGGACAGGGGTCTTCTACGAGCAGTACTTC.

The chain recombines TRBV6-1 with TRBJ2-7; 7 bases agree with TRBD1. V was clipped by 8 bases and J by 4 bases; unmatched bases: 11. Per germline, CDR1 MNHNS and CDR2 SASEGT. This CDR3 contains 14 residues. CDR3 nucleotide sequence: TGTGCCAGCGGGAAGGGGACAGACCTATACGAGCAGTACTTC. It codes for CASGKGTDLYEQYF.

The V call is TRBV5-1, the J call TRBJ2-5; 7 bases agree with TRBD2. J lost 4 bases, V lost 4 bases, and 4 bases had no gene match. CDR1 and CDR2 (germline): SGHRS, YFSETQ. The CDR3 has 13 residues. The CDR3 nucleotides are TGCGCCAGCAGCCGGGACTACAGAGAGACCCAGTACTTC. It specifies CASSRDYRETQYF. Full variable domain (rest looked up from reference TRBV5-1 and TRBJ2-5): KAGVTQTPRYLIKTRGQQVTLSCSPISGHRSVSWYQQTPGQGLQFLFEYFSETQRNKGNFPGRFSGRQFSNSRSEMNVSTLELGDSALYLCASSRDYRETQYFGPGTRLLVL.

This clone was seen once. The V and J genes are TRBV6-6 and TRBJ1-5, with a tentative D call TRBD1 (5 bases). V was trimmed by 2 bases and J by 9 bases, leaving 17 bases between them. Germline V gene lookup returns CDR1 MNHNY and CDR2 SVGAGI (reference sequence). The CDR3 has 15 residues. The CDR3 is CASSYPTPTDRPQHF. DNA of the CDR3: TGTGCCAGCAGTTACCCGACTCCTACCGACAGGCCCCAGCATTTT.

This clone has just a few counts. The gene calls are TRBV5-1 and TRBJ2-7, with TRBD1 as a possible D gene (5 bases). Deletions cut 0 bases from V and 4 bases from J, with 11 bases between. The CDR3 sequence is 14 residues long. Germline V gene sequence: CDR1 SGHRS, CDR2 YFSETQ. CDR3 nucleotides: TGCGCCAGCAGCTTGGCCGAGTCAGGGTACGAGCAGTACTTC. This codes for CASSLAESGYEQYF.

The genes are TRBV7-6 and TRBJ2-7; 9 positions agree with TRBD2. V shed 4 bases and J 6 bases; nucleotides not matched to a gene: 22. The CDR3 consists of 19 residues. Germline loops: CDR1 SGHVS, CDR2 FNYEAQ. Here the CDR3 reads CASSSATGPLAGHPREQYF. The CDR3 coding sequence is TGTGCCAGCAGCTCGGCGACAGGACCTCTAGCGGGACATCCCCGCGAGCAGTACTTC.

V gene TRBV28 combines with J gene TRBJ2-1; D perhaps matches TRBD1 (5 bases). The CDR3 runs 15 residues. Trimming stripped 1 base from V and 3 bases from J, with 10 bases between. The germline CDR1 and CDR2 sequences are MDHEN and SYDVKM. As DNA, the CDR3 is TGTGCCAGCAGTTTATTTCAGGGCCTCTACAATGAGCAGTTCTTC. Translating it yields CASSLFQGLYNEQFF. The full variable domain, completed using reference TRBV28 and TRBJ2-1, is DVKVTQSSRYLVKRTGEKVFLECVQDMDHENMFWYRQDPGLGLRLIYFSYDVKMKEKGDIPEGYSVSREKKERFSLILESASTNQTSMYLCASSLFQGLYNEQFFGPGTRLTVL.

The genes are TRBV27 and TRBJ2-7; 11 bases match TRBD1. Germline CDR1 is MNHEY and CDR2 is SMNVEV (reference sequence). The V segment lost 2 bases and the J segment 6 bases; nucleotides outside the gene matches: 6. This CDR3 has 15 residues. The CDR3, as DNA: TGTGCCAGCAGTTTAGTGGGGACAGGGGGTACCGAGCAGTACTTC. Amino acids: CASSLVGTGGTEQYF.

DNA of the CDR3: TGCGCCAGCAGCTTGGCTGCAGCAGACATTCAAGAGACCCAGTACTTC. Protein product: CASSLAAADIQETQYF. The V gene is TRBV5-1, the J gene TRBJ2-5; no clear D. This CDR3 has 16 amino acids. The germline CDR1 and CDR2 sequences are SGHRS and YFSETQ. Trimming took 0 bases from V and 2 from J, leaving 14 bases between them.

The J gene is TRBJ2-2, the V gene TRBV11-3; D gene unclear. V lost 1 base to trimming and J lost 0 bases, with 6 bases between them. The CDR3 sequence is 15 residues long. Per the germline V gene, CDR1 is SGHNT and CDR2 is YENEEA. The CDR3: CASSLGGANTGELFF. CDR3 in DNA: TGTGCCAGCAGCTTAGGCGGAGCGAACACCGGGGAGCTGTTTTTT.

The chain recombines TRBV11-3 with TRBJ2-1; TRBD2 is a possible D gene (6 bases). The CDR3 runs 13 residues. V was cut by 5 bases and J by 9 bases, with 14 bases left in between. Germline CDR1 reads SGHNT; CDR2 reads YENEEA. The CDR3 protein is CASSTGLRPEQFF. CDR3 coding DNA: TGTGCCAGCAGCACGGGACTTCGCCCTGAGCAGTTCTTC.

With respect to this clone: One end of the junction is discordant with germline, which a read error may explain. V gene TRBV7-2 combines with J gene TRBJ2-1, with 11 positions matching TRBD2. Germline V gene data show CDR1 as SGHTA and CDR2 as FQGNSA. The CDR3 spans 15 residues. The CDR3 DNA is TGTGCCAGCAGCATAGCGGGAGGGAAATACAATGAGCAGTTCTTC. It is translated as CASSIAGGKYNEQFF.

The table lists this clone with a count of one. V usage is TRBV6-5 and J usage is TRBJ2-1; D uncertain. Trimming pared 4 bases from V and 8 bases from J, leaving 15 bases between. The CDR3 is 14 amino acids. Germline CDR1 is MNHEY and CDR2 is SVGAGI. CDR3: CASSSYVPLYEQFF. The CDR3 DNA is TGTGCCAGCAGTTCCTATGTCCCCTTGTATGAGCAGTTCTTC.

V is TRBV6-4 and J is TRBJ1-2; TRBD1 agrees at 12 bases. The germline CDR1 and CDR2 sequences are MRHNA and SNTAGT. This CDR3 has 14 amino acids. The trim removed 3 bases at V and 8 bases at J, leaving 4 bases unmatched. The CDR3 coding sequence is TGTGCCAGCAGTGAAACAGGGACAGGGGGCGGCTACACCTTC. Its protein is CASSETGTGGGYTF.

The chain has TRBV23-1 and TRBJ2-1; 12 bases agree with TRBD2. TRBV23-1 belongs to the ORF category, with a function that is uncertain. The junction had 23 bases not matched to a gene; V was cut back by 7 bases and J by 4 bases. The CDR3 spans 21 residues. CDR3 in amino acids: CASTSRGLGGLAGSDYNEQFF. CDR3 nucleotide sequence: TGCGCCAGCACCTCCAGGGGGCTAGGCGGACTAGCGGGATCGGATTACAATGAGCAGTTCTTC.

This chain uses TRBV5-1 with TRBJ2-3; 9 positions match TRBD1. This CDR3 has 15 residues. The germline CDR1 and CDR2 sequences are SGHRS and YFSETQ. V trimming: 7 bases; J trimming: 3 bases; junction bases outside the gene matches: 9. The CDR3 region is CASGTGTGSTDTQYF. In DNA form, the CDR3 reads TGCGCCAGCGGAACCGGGACAGGGTCAACAGATACGCAGTATTTT. Combining the CDR3 with reference TRBV5-1 and TRBJ2-3 gives the whole variable domain KAGVTQTPRYLIKTRGQQVTLSCSPISGHRSVSWYQQTPGQGLQFLFEYFSETQRNKGNFPGRFSGRQFSNSRSEMNVSTLELGDSALYLCASGTGTGSTDTQYFGPGTRLTVL.